The clone carrying this T cell receptor beta chain came up once. The germline gives CDR1 PRHDT, CDR2 FYEKMQ (reference sequence). The ends lost 5 bases at V and 1 base at J; junction bases unmatched: 13. The CDR3 consists of 17 residues. The TCR beta CDR3 regions underwent amplification using RNA transcripts as the source. First-round RT-PCR targeting the TCR CDR3 was performed with the HTBI primer set. From the multiplex PCR reads, TCRdb called clonotypes with MiXCR, one entry per CDR3 protein. The sample lists around 300,000 distinct CDR3 sequences, approximately 26% seen once, with approximately 30% in the top ten. The data are from a study of T cells in Graves' hyperthyroidism and ophthalmopathy.

What was sequenced was blood. V gene TRBV13 combines with J gene TRBJ2-7; 8 bases are a match to TRBD2. The sequence was collected from a man aged 35-49 years with Graves' hyperthyroidism that later progressed to Graves' ophthalmopathy. CDR3 nucleotide sequence: TGTGCCAGCAGCACACGCACCGGGACTAGGCCATCCTACGAGCAGTACTTC. It translates to CASSTRTGTRPSYEQYF.